These 2 T cell receptor beta chains share one sample of origin, sequenced in a study of blood T cells in healthy people across ages. A second PCR, run for about 6 to 12 cycles, used a sample-barcoded 5' primer plus a J-beta primer mix. TCRdb called the 5' RACE reads again in MiXCR, with one record for every CDR3 protein. Of 1.5 million to 2 million distinct CDR3 sequences in the sample, 30% to 40% were seen once. The sequenced sample consisted of blood. The receptors come from a human donor in good health.

The sample holds a few counts of this clonotype. The rearrangement uses TRBV20-1 and TRBJ2-7; D unclear. The V end lost 5 bases, the J end lost 2 bases, and 10 bases lay between the germline ends. Germline V gives CDR1 DFQATT, CDR2 SNEGSKA (reference sequence). The CDR3 length is 12 residues. CDR3 amino acids: CSAAPDPYEQYF. The CDR3 DNA is TGCAGTGCTGCCCCGGACCCCTACGAGCAGTACTTC.

In its sample, this clonotype was seen a few times. The genes are TRBV29-1 and TRBJ2-7, with TRBD2 matching over 7 bases. Germline loops: CDR1 SQVTM, CDR2 ANQGSEA. Trimming cost V 0 bases and J 0 bases; bases outside gene matches: 5. This CDR3 is 15 amino acids long. CDR3 coding DNA: TGCAGCGTTGAAGAGCCCGGGAGGAGCTCCTACGAGCAGTACTTC. It specifies CSVEEPGRSSYEQYF.